This T cell receptor beta chain stems from a study of T cells in Graves' hyperthyroidism and ophthalmopathy. Overall study results and limits: Most thyroid clonotypes expanded above 0.001 were also detected in blood. Ophthalmopathy was predicted by the model a median of roughly 6.7 months ahead of onset.

Unmatched junction bases numbered 4, after V lost 1 base and J lost 1 base. The CDR3 totals 15 residues. Germline V gives CDR1 DFQATT, CDR2 SNEGSKA (reference sequence). The sample holds many counts of this clonotype. The antigen is not known. Those patients with uncontrolled infection, other autoimmune disease, pregnancy or lactation were excluded. There were TCR beta CDR3 regions amplified from RNA transcripts. In the first-round RT-PCR of the TCR CDR3, the HTBI primer set was used. A single record per CDR3 protein comes from TCRdb applying MiXCR to the multiplex PCR reads. The sample includes 190,000 or so distinct CDR3 sequences, approximately 16% of them seen just once.

The chain carries TRBV20-1 and TRBJ2-7, with 10 bases fitting TRBD1. This clonotype was obtained from a man in his forties or fifties with Graves' hyperthyroidism. Source material: blood. The CDR3 sequence is CSARGGQGISYEQYF. As DNA, the CDR3 is TGCAGTGCTAGAGGGGGACAGGGGATTTCCTACGAGCAGTACTTC.